Listed below are T cell receptor beta chains from one sample, sequenced in a study of T cell repertoires in cytomegalovirus infection. MiXCR was run by TCRdb on the reads, yielding one entry per CDR3 protein. The sample has about 180,000 distinct CDR3 sequences, approximately 15% seen once. Input material: PBMCs. Receptors originate from a human donor in good health (CMV status not recorded). Some clones in this sample may be carry-over from other donors' samples. Both conserved end residues are part of each CDR3. Fields, in order: V gene, D gene, clone size, J gene, CDR3 protein, CDR3 DNA. D genes are given only for firm matches. A clone size is listed for some rows: how often the clone was seen (once, few, many), or a class if it is expanded.

v_gene: TRBV6-2/TRBV6-3
d_gene: -
abundance: -
j_gene: TRBJ2-1
CDR3aa: CASSPRGGLVHNEQFF
CDR3nt: TGTGCCAGCAGCCCACGGGGCGGGCTAGTTCACAATGAGCAGTTCTTC

v_gene: TRBV25-1
d_gene: -
abundance: -
j_gene: TRBJ1-1
CDR3aa: CASSESGAKNTEAFF
CDR3nt: TGTGCCAGCAGTGAATCTGGGGCAAAGAACACTGAAGCTTTCTTT

v_gene: TRBV6-2/TRBV6-3
d_gene: -
abundance: few
j_gene: TRBJ2-6
CDR3aa: CASSYKGFGANVLTF
CDR3nt: TGTGCCAGCAGTTACAAAGGATTTGGGGCCAACGTCCTGACTTTC

v_gene: TRBV25-1
d_gene: -
abundance: -
j_gene: TRBJ2-6
CDR3aa: CASSVQRSGANVLTF
CDR3nt: TGTGCCAGCAGTGTGCAGCGCTCTGGGGCCAACGTCCTGACTTTC

v_gene: TRBV7-3
d_gene: -
abundance: few
j_gene: TRBJ1-1
CDR3aa: CASSSNIMAGEMNTEAFF
CDR3nt: TGTGCCAGCAGCTCGAATATTATGGCTGGGGAGATGAACACTGAAGCTTTCTTT

v_gene: TRBV10-3
d_gene: -
abundance: few
j_gene: TRBJ2-2
CDR3aa: CAISVRDTGELFF
CDR3nt: TGTGCCATCAGTGTCCGGGACACCGGGGAGCTGTTTTTT

v_gene: TRBV4-1
d_gene: TRBD2
abundance: few
j_gene: TRBJ2-1
CDR3aa: CASSQISGSSYNEQFF
CDR3nt: TGCGCCAGCAGCCAAATAAGCGGGAGCTCCTACAATGAGCAGTTCTTC

v_gene: TRBV6-2/TRBV6-3
d_gene: -
abundance: -
j_gene: TRBJ2-5
CDR3aa: CASSHTVETQYF
CDR3nt: TGTGCCAGCAGTCACACAGTAGAGACCCAGTACTTC

v_gene: TRBV28
d_gene: -
abundance: many
j_gene: TRBJ1-5
CDR3aa: CASRPGQTYNQPQHF
CDR3nt: TGTGCCAGCAGACCCGGACAGACCTACAATCAGCCCCAGCATTTT

v_gene: TRBV7-6
d_gene: -
abundance: many
j_gene: TRBJ2-1
CDR3aa: CASSLGDGQYNEQFF
CDR3nt: TGTGCCAGCAGCTTAGGGGACGGTCAATACAATGAGCAGTTCTTC

v_gene: TRBV7-2
d_gene: -
abundance: many
j_gene: TRBJ1-3
CDR3aa: CASSSGRPSGNTIYF
CDR3nt: TGTGCCAGCAGCTCCGGCCGGCCCTCTGGAAACACCATATATTTT

v_gene: TRBV12-5
d_gene: -
abundance: many
j_gene: TRBJ1-1
CDR3aa: CASGLPHRLLTGNTEAFF
CDR3nt: TGTGCTAGTGGTTTGCCACATCGCCTCCTGACAGGGAACACTGAAGCTTTCTTT

v_gene: TRBV7-9
d_gene: -
abundance: many
j_gene: TRBJ2-5
CDR3aa: CASSRGMQETQYF
CDR3nt: TGTGCCAGCAGTCGGGGCATGCAAGAGACCCAGTACTTC

v_gene: TRBV29-1
d_gene: -
abundance: few
j_gene: TRBJ2-7
CDR3aa: CSVGGVLLIEQYF
CDR3nt: TGCAGCGTTGGAGGGGTGTTACTTATCGAGCAGTACTTC